Listed below are T cell receptor beta chains from one sample, sequenced in a study of shared clonotypes between healthy human individuals. Some clones are missing from TCRdb's copy, which holds only in-frame ones; the method was immunoSEQ multiplex PCR. This table has millions of clones, about 95% appearing once. The sequencing input was naive CD8+ T cells sorted from blood. The receptors were gathered from a man between 18 and 35 years old in good health. CDR3s include the opening cysteine and the closing phenylalanine or tryptophan. The D gene is left open where the match is weak. The size of a clone is reported for some rows only, either as once, few or many, or as a class for expanded clones.

length: 15
V: TRBV4-1
J: TRBJ2-1
size: -
D: -
DNA: TGCGCCAGCAGCCTCAGCGATAGCTCCTACAATGAGCAGTTCTTC
CDR3: CASSLSDSSYNEQFF

length: 13
V: TRBV28
J: TRBJ2-7
size: once
D: -
DNA: TGTGCCAGTACCCCCACAGGTGCATACGAGCAGTACTTC
CDR3: CASTPTGAYEQYF

length: 15
V: TRBV19
J: TRBJ1-5
size: -
D: -
DNA: TGTGCCAGTAGTATAGCCCCGGGAGTCAATCAGCCCCAGCATTTT
CDR3: CASSIAPGVNQPQHF

length: 13
V: TRBV7-7
J: TRBJ2-7
size: once
D: -
DNA: TGTGCTAGCAGCCTATCAAGGAGTTACGAGCAGTACTTC
CDR3: CASSLSRSYEQYF

length: 13
V: TRBV9
J: TRBJ2-7
size: -
D: -
DNA: TGTGCCAGCAGCGGTGGGAGAGGCTACGAGCAGTACTTC
CDR3: CASSGGRGYEQYF

length: 11
V: TRBV30
J: TRBJ1-2
size: once
D: -
DNA: TGTGCCTATGACAGAAACTATGGCTACACCTTC
CDR3: CAYDRNYGYTF

length: 14
V: TRBV5-4
J: TRBJ1-4
size: -
D: -
DNA: TGTGCCAGCTCCCCCGCGGCGGCTAATGAAAAACTGTTTTTT
CDR3: CASSPAAANEKLFF

length: 17
V: TRBV7-8
J: TRBJ1-2
size: once
D: -
DNA: TGTGCCAGCAGCTTAGCCCTCCTGGGGGCTTCTAACTATGGCTACACCTTC
CDR3: CASSLALLGASNYGYTF

length: 13
V: TRBV9
J: TRBJ2-2
size: -
D: -
DNA: TGTGCCAGCAGCGTAGGAGTTCCCCGGGAGCTGTTTTTT
CDR3: CASSVGVPRELFF

length: 14
V: TRBV4-1
J: TRBJ2-7
size: -
D: -
DNA: TGCGCCAGCAGCCCGACGACAGTAGCCTACGAGCAGTACTTC
CDR3: CASSPTTVAYEQYF